These T cell receptor beta chains were read from a single sample in a study of regulatory T cells in long-lasting Graves disease. Via MiXCR, TCRdb re-called the multiplex PCR reads, giving one row per CDR3 protein. The sample consists of about 560,000 distinct CDR3 sequences, roughly 16% of them appearing once. These data are also associated with another study on T cells in Graves' hyperthyroidism and ophthalmopathy.

This material consisted of peripheral blood mononuclear cells (PBMCs), taken at new diagnosis, from a patient treated with antithyroid drugs. These TCRs come from a young man with Graves disease. The conserved cysteine and the conserved F or W are not part of the CDR3 here.

V gene	J gene	CDR3 protein
TRBV27	TRBJ1-6	ASSLFPRPTGGAGSPLH
TRBV27	TRBJ2-7	ASSPHRSTPRGKQY
TRBV10-3	TRBJ1-4	ATGEGGPNEKLF
TRBV12-3/TRBV12-4	TRBJ2-7	ASSPGGVDYEQY
TRBV28	TRBJ2-1	ASSPGLAGLDEQF
TRBV4-1	TRBJ2-5	ASKTSGGAKTQY
TRBV7-2	TRBJ2-2	ASSWDSTNTGELF
TRBV28	TRBJ2-1	ASSLKVPAVEF
TRBV4-1	TRBJ1-4	ASSHAGTGDEKLF
TRBV29-1	TRBJ2-2	SVKEGLELF
TRBV10-3	TRBJ2-3	AIYPDRGGGTDTQY
TRBV20-1	TRBJ2-1	SARVRGRLTYNEQF
TRBV30	TRBJ1-5	ARKGQGAGQPQH
TRBV5-1	TRBJ1-6	ASSGGTVTSSYNSPLH
TRBV13	TRBJ2-1	ASSLTATGRNNELF
TRBV5-5	TRBJ2-1	ASSFSAPRSNEQF
TRBV27	TRBJ2-6	ASSLSSFRGYSGANVLT
TRBV18	TRBJ2-7	ASSPAVGEGYEQY
TRBV27	TRBJ2-3	ASSLITAAGDTQY
TRBV12-5	TRBJ2-1	ASGLVGGWALNHNEQF
TRBV11-2	TRBJ2-1	ASSTGSSYNEQF
TRBV7-8	TRBJ2-7	ASSSYRDPTYEQY
TRBV19	TRBJ2-3	ASTPIGRHDTQY
TRBV30	TRBJ2-2	AWSVRPTLAENTGELF
TRBV19	TRBJ1-1	ASSTVRGTEAF
TRBV7-9	TRBJ2-7	ASSSLGTSGARNYEQY
TRBV27	TRBJ1-2	ASSVGQGLGRYT
TRBV29-1	TRBJ2-1	SVEVGLAVTDEQF
TRBV27	TRBJ2-5	ASSVGQARQETQY
TRBV11-2	TRBJ2-3	ASSARFTDTQY
TRBV6-1	TRBJ2-7	ASSLGEGGYEQY
TRBV6-1	TRBJ1-1	ASSEAAEAF
TRBV20-1	TRBJ2-7	SAPNSYSYEQY
TRBV10-3	TRBJ2-1	AIGVSSYNEQF
TRBV4-1	TRBJ2-3	ASSVASADTQY
TRBV19	TRBJ2-6	ASSIAAGANVLT
TRBV7-9	NA	ASSASGFYEQY
TRBV2	TRBJ2-7	ASSEDGVYEQY
TRBV9	NA	ASSVEGTGGTQY
TRBV20-1	TRBJ2-7	SARDREGSYEQY
TRBV24-1	TRBJ2-7	ATSEAGTEASYEQY
TRBV5-1	TRBJ2-2	ASSLRTSGRTGELF
TRBV18	TRBJ2-5	ASSPTPRETQY